This T cell receptor beta chain was captured by sequencing in a study of blood T cell repertoires in COVID-19. Study-level background: The United States, Italy and Spain supplied acute and convalescent COVID-19 samples. T cells, B-cell-depleted T cells, or PBMCs supplied cDNA or gDNA.

In the original workflow: Reference gene primer amplification gave estimated nucleated cell counts. Assay used: immunoSEQ multiplex PCR; TCRdb lists only in-frame clones, some missing. V, J and clone size are taken as reported in that table, and D and trimming were inferred from the DNA itself. The profile shows over 45,000 clones, roughly nine tenths of them singletons. The clonotype comes from a woman between 55 and 75 years old with active or convalescent COVID-19. The sequenced material came from peripheral blood.

CDR3 DNA sequence: TGTGCCAGCAGGTTCCTTATCACTAGCGGGAGAATGAATGAGCAGTTCTTC. Translated: CASRFLITSGRMNEQFF. V and J are TRBV28 and TRBJ2-1, with 11 bases fitting TRBD2. This CDR3 region has 17 residues. J was trimmed by 7 bases and V by 6 bases; bases with no gene match: 14. Germline values: CDR1 MDHEN, CDR2 SYDVKM.